A single sample gave rise to the 5 T cell receptor beta chains below, sequenced in a study of blood T cell repertoires in COVID-19. Generated by immunoSEQ multiplex PCR, the TCRdb table keeps only in-frame clones and is missing some. This repertoire shows 30,000 to 50,000 clones, approximately 91% found once; its top ten account for approximately 14%. The sequenced sample consisted of peripheral blood. Every receptor here comes from a woman in her twenties or thirties in a cohort sampled during active COVID-19.

The chain employs TRBV27 and TRBJ2-3; 15 nucleotides align to TRBD2. Trimming cost V 5 bases and J 0 bases; bases outside gene matches: 12. Germline values: CDR1 MNHEY, CDR2 SMNVEV (reference sequence). CDR3 size: 20 residues. The CDR3 DNA reads TGTGCCAGCAGTCAGGGACTAGCGGGAGGCCCCAGGTCTAGCACAGATACGCAGTATTTT. It specifies CASSQGLAGGPRSSTDTQYF.

The chain joins TRBV23-1 to TRBJ2-1; 13 bases agree with TRBD2. TRBV23-1 is an ORF; its function is uncertain. J was trimmed by 8 bases and V by 4 bases; bases with no gene match: 11. This CDR3 is built from 17 residues. CDR3 protein: CASSPPALAGGRYEQFF. Written as DNA, the CDR3 is TGCGCCAGCAGTCCTCCAGCACTAGCGGGAGGGCGCTATGAGCAGTTCTTC.

The V gene is TRBV25-1, the J gene TRBJ2-1; no definite D call. Trimming removed 3 bases at V and 8 bases at J, with 5 bases between. The CDR3 is 11 residues long. Germline loops: CDR1 MGHDK, CDR2 SYGVNS. In DNA form, the CDR3 reads TGTGCCAGCAGTGAGCGGCATGAGCAGTTCTTC. Its translation: CASSERHEQFF.

V gene TRBV23-1 combines with J gene TRBJ2-1, with 14 bases aligning to TRBD2. TRBV23-1 carries the ORF label, with uncertain function. The J segment lost 7 bases and the V segment lost 4 bases, leaving 6 bases of the junction unmatched. CDR3 length equals 16 residues. The CDR3 sequence is CASSLGLAGVGNEQFF. CDR3 sequence (DNA): TGCGCCAGCAGTCTGGGACTAGCGGGAGTGGGGAATGAGCAGTTCTTC.

The chain links TRBV19 to TRBJ2-3; tentative D call: TRBD1 (6 bases). Germline CDR1 is LNHDA and CDR2 is SQIVND (reference sequence). The CDR3 sequence is 16 residues long. V was cut by 7 bases and J by 2 bases, with 19 bases left in between. CDR3 DNA sequence: TGTGCCAGTACGATTTGGGCAGGGGCGGACACAGATACGCAGTATTTT. As protein: CASTIWAGADTDTQYF.